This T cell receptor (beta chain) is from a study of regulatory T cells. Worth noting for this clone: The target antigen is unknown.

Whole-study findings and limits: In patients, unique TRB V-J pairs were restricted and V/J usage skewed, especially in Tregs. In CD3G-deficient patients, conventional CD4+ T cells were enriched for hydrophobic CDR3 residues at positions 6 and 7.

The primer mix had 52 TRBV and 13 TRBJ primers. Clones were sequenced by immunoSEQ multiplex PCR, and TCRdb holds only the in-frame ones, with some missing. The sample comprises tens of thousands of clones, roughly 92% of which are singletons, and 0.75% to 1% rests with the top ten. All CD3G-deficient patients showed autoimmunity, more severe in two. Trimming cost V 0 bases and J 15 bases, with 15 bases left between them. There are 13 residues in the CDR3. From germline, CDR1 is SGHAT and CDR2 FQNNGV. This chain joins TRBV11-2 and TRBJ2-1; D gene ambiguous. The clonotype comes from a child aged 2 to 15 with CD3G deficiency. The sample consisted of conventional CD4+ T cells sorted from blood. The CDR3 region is CASSLDRAALAFF. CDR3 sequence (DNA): TGTGCCAGCAGCTTAGATCGGGCTGCCCTGGCGTTCTTC.